This T cell receptor beta chain was observed in a study of T cell repertoires in ileal Crohn's disease. TCRdb's table, derived via immunoSEQ multiplex PCR, lists solely in-frame clones and lacks some. This sample has about 6,900 clones, with 83% found just once. V dropped 0 bases and J dropped 0; count of bases not matched to a gene: 3. This CDR3 is built from 18 residues. Germline CDR1 reads SGHDN; CDR2 reads FVKESK. The sequencing input was ileal tissue. The receptor was derived from an adult with Crohn's disease. The V gene is TRBV14, the J gene TRBJ1-5, with TRBD1 identical over 12 bases. The CDR3 spells CASSQEGQGAYSNQPQHF. The CDR3 DNA reads as TGTGCCAGCAGCCAAGAGGGACAGGGGGCCTATAGCAATCAGCCCCAGCATTTT.